This T cell receptor (beta chain) was sequenced in a study of identical twins. General study results and limits: Shared out-of-frame alpha sequences (those common to twins) showed excess low generation probability.

The J segment lost 5 bases and the V segment lost 6 bases, leaving 3 bases of the junction unmatched. CDR1 is SQVTM and CDR2 is ANQGSEA in the germline V gene. CDR3 size: 11 residues. Template switching added a universal primer site; cDNA carried unique molecular identifiers. TCRdb re-analysed the 5' RACE reads in MiXCR, keeping a single row per CDR3 protein. The table lists 690,000 or so distinct CDR3 sequences, under 9% of them singletons. Everyone who donated was a healthy Caucasian. Notes on this clonotype: Its matching antigen is unknown.

The same data also contributed to another study, on yellow fever vaccine responses in identical twins. According to that study: Reportedly, the response of twins' T cells to the vaccine seemed partly convergent, partly personalized.

Sequences were obtained from PBMCs. The source of this sequence is a young woman in good health. The chain couples TRBV29-1 to TRBJ2-5; 7 bases map to TRBD1. In DNA, the CDR3 is TGCAGCGTGAACAGGGGCGAGACCCAGTACTTC. It codes for CSVNRGETQYF.